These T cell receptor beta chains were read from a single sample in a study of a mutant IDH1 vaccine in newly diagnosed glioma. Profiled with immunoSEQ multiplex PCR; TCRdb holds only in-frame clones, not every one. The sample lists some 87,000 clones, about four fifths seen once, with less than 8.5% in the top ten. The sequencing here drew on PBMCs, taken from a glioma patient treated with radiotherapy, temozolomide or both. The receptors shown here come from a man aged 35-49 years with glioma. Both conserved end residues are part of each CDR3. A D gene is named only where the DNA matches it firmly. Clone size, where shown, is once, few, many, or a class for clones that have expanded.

CDR3nt: TGTGCCAGCAGCCCTATGCAGGTCAGCGAGACCCAGTACTTC; CDR3aa: CASSPMQVSETQYF; d_gene: NA; j_gene: TRBJ2-5; v_gene: TRBV7-9; abundance: NA
CDR3nt: TGCAGCCCCAAACGTACAGGGGGCTTAGCTTTCTTT; CDR3aa: CSPKRTGGLAFF; d_gene: TRBD1; j_gene: TRBJ1-1; v_gene: TRBV29-1; abundance: NA
CDR3nt: TGTGCCAGCAGGGTTGGGACTAGCGGACAAGAGACCCAGTACTTC; CDR3aa: CASRVGTSGQETQYF; d_gene: TRBD2; j_gene: TRBJ2-5; v_gene: TRBV28; abundance: NA
CDR3nt: TGTGCCAGCAGCCGAACGACAGGGGCAGGAGAGACCCAGTACTTC; CDR3aa: CASSRTTGAGETQYF; d_gene: TRBD1; j_gene: TRBJ2-5; v_gene: TRBV27; abundance: NA
CDR3nt: TGTGCCAGCAGCTCGACAGGGCGTATCGGGCAGTACTTC; CDR3aa: CASSSTGRIGQYF; d_gene: TRBD1; j_gene: TRBJ2-7; v_gene: TRBV5-4; abundance: NA
CDR3nt: TGTGCCAGCAGCTTAATCGCGTCCGGGACTAACCGGGAGACCCAGTACTTC; CDR3aa: CASSLIASGTNRETQYF; d_gene: TRBD2; j_gene: TRBJ2-5; v_gene: TRBV7-9; abundance: NA
CDR3nt: TGTGCCAGCAGCTTAGCGGGAGGGCCATACAATGAGCAGTTCTTC; CDR3aa: CASSLAGGPYNEQFF; d_gene: TRBD2; j_gene: TRBJ2-1; v_gene: TRBV7-2; abundance: NA
CDR3nt: TGTGCCAGCAGGCGACAGGGTTCCTACGAGCAGTACTTC; CDR3aa: CASRRQGSYEQYF; d_gene: TRBD1; j_gene: TRBJ2-7; v_gene: TRBV28; abundance: NA
CDR3nt: TGTGCCAGCAGTTTACCTAGTTCGGAGATAGAGTTCTTC; CDR3aa: CASSLPSSEIEFF; d_gene: NA; j_gene: TRBJ2-1; v_gene: TRBV27; abundance: NA
CDR3nt: TGTGCCAGCAGCTTAGACGTGAACACTGAAGCTTTCTTT; CDR3aa: CASSLDVNTEAFF; d_gene: NA; j_gene: TRBJ1-1; v_gene: TRBV7-6; abundance: few
CDR3nt: TGTGCCAGCAGCGTAACCCCCTCAGGGGATGAAAAACTGTTTTTT; CDR3aa: CASSVTPSGDEKLFF; d_gene: NA; j_gene: TRBJ1-4; v_gene: TRBV9; abundance: NA
CDR3nt: TGTGCCAGCAGTGATAGCGGGGGGCAGGATGAGCAGTTCTTC; CDR3aa: CASSDSGGQDEQFF; d_gene: TRBD2; j_gene: TRBJ2-1; v_gene: TRBV6-4; abundance: NA
CDR3nt: TGTGCCAGCAGCTTAGGGGGGAGCGGGGAGACCCAGTACTTC; CDR3aa: CASSLGGSGETQYF; d_gene: NA; j_gene: TRBJ2-5; v_gene: TRBV7-9; abundance: NA
CDR3nt: TGTGCCAGTAGTCGGCAGGGTAATGAAAAACTGTTTTTT; CDR3aa: CASSRQGNEKLFF; d_gene: NA; j_gene: TRBJ1-4; v_gene: TRBV19; abundance: NA
CDR3nt: TGTGCCAGCTCACCAGTCCTAGCGGGAGAAAGAGCCGGGGAGCTGTTTTTT; CDR3aa: CASSPVLAGERAGELFF; d_gene: TRBD2; j_gene: TRBJ2-2; v_gene: TRBV18; abundance: NA
CDR3nt: TGCAGTGCTAGACTGGGGGATGGCTACACCTTC; CDR3aa: CSARLGDGYTF; d_gene: NA; j_gene: TRBJ1-2; v_gene: TRBV20-1; abundance: NA
CDR3nt: TGTGCCAGCAGGTCGGGGTTCACTGAAGCTTTCTTT; CDR3aa: CASRSGFTEAFF; d_gene: NA; j_gene: TRBJ1-1; v_gene: TRBV11-2; abundance: few
CDR3nt: TGTGCCAGTAGTACCCGCCGCGGCTCCTACGAGCAGTACTTC; CDR3aa: CASSTRRGSYEQYF; d_gene: NA; j_gene: TRBJ2-7; v_gene: TRBV19; abundance: NA